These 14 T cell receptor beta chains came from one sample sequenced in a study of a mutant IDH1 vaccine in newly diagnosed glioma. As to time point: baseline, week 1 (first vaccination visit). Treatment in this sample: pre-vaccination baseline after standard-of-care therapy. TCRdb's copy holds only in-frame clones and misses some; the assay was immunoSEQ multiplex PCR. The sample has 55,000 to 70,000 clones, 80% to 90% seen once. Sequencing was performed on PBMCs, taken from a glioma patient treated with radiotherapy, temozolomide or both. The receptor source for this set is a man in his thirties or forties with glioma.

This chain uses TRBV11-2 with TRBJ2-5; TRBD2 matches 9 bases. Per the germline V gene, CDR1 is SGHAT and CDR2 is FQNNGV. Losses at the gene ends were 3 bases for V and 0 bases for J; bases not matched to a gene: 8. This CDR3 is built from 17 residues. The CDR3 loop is CASSFTAGGLYQETQYF. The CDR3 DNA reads TGTGCCAGCAGCTTTACCGCGGGGGGGCTGTACCAAGAGACCCAGTACTTC.

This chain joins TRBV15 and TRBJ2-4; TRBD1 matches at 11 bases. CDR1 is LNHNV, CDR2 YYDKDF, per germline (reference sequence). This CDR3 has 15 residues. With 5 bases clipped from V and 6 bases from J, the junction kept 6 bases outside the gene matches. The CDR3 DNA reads TGTGCCACCAGCGGCGCCGGGACAGGGGGAAACATTCAGTACTTC. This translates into CATSGAGTGGNIQYF.

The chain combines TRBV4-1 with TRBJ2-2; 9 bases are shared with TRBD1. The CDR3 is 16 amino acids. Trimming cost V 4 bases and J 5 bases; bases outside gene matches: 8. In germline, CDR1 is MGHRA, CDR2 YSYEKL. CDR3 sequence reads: CASSPIGTGTTGELFF. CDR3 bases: TGCGCCAGCAGCCCGATTGGGACAGGGACTACCGGGGAGCTGTTTTTT.

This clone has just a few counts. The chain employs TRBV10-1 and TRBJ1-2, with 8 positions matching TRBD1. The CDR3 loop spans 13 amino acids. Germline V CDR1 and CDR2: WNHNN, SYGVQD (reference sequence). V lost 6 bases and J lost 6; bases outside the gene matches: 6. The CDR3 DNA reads TGCGCCAGCAGCGCAGGACAGGGCCATGGCTACACCTTC. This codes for CASSAGQGHGYTF.

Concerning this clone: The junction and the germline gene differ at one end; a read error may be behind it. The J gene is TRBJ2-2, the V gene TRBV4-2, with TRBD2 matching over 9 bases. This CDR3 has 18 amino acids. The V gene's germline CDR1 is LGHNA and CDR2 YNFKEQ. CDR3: CASSQDGAGGPNTGKLFF. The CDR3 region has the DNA TGTGCCAGCAGCCAAGATGGGGCGGGGGGGCCTAACACCGGGAAGCTGTTTTTT.

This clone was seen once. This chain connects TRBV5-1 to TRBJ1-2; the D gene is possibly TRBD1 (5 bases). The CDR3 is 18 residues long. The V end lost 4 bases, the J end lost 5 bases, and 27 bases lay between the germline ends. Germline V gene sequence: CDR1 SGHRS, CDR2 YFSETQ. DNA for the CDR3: TGCGCCAGCAGCCCTGGACGCACAAACCAGAGGGGCATATATGGCTACACCTTC. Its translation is CASSPGRTNQRGIYGYTF.

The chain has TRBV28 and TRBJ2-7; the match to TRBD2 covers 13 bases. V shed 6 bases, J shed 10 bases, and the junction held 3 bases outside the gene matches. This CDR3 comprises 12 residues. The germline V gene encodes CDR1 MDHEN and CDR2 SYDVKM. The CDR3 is CASRTSGGVQYF. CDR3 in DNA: TGTGCCAGCAGAACTAGCGGGGGGGTACAGTACTTC.

The CDR3 loop reads CASSLGEGIAEAFF. CDR3 nucleotides: TGTGCCAGCAGCTTAGGTGAAGGTATCGCTGAAGCTTTCTTT. This chain joins TRBV7-9 and TRBJ1-1; D remains ambiguous. CDR3 length: 14 amino acids. Germline loops: CDR1 SEHNR, CDR2 FQNEAQ (reference sequence). Trimming cost V 1 base and J 6 bases, with 12 bases left between them.

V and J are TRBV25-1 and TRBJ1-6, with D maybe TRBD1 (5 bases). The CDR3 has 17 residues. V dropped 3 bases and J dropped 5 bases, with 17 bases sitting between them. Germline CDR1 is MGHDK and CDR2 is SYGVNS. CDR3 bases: TGTGCCAGCAGTGAGTGGAAGGGGAGGAGGGATAATTCACCCCTCCACTTT. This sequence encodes CASSEWKGRRDNSPLHF.

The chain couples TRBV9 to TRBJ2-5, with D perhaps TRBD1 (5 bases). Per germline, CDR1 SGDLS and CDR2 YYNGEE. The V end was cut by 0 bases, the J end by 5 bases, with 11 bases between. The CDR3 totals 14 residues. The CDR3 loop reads CASSVGGLWETQYF. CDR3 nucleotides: TGTGCCAGCAGCGTAGGGGGCCTTTGGGAGACCCAGTACTTC.

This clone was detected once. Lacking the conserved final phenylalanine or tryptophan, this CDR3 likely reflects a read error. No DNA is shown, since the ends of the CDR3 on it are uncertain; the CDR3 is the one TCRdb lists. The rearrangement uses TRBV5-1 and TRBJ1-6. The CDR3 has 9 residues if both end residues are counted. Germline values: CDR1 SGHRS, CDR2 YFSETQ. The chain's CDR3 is CASNPSPQV.

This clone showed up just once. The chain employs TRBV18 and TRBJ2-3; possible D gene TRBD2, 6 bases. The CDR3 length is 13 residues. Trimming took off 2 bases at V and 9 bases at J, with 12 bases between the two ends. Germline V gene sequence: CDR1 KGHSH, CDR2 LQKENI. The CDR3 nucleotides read TGTGCCAGCTCACCATCACTAGCTCAGACGCAGTATTTT. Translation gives CASSPSLAQTQYF.

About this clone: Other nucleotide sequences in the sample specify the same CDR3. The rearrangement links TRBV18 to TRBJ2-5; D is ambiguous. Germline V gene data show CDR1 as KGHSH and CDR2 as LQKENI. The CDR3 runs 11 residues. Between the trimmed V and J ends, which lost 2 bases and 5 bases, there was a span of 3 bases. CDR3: CASSPGETQYF. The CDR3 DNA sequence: TGTGCCAGCTCACCAGGGGAGACCCAGTACTTC.

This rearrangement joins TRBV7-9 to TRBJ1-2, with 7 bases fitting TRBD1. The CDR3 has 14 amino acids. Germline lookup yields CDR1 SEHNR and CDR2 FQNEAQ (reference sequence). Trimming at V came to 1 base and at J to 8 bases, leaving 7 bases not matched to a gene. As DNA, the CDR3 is TGTGCCAGCAGCTTAGGAGACAGGGTGCGGGGCTACACCTTC. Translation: CASSLGDRVRGYTF.